Listed here are 16 T cell receptor beta chains from one sample, sequenced in a study of T-cell reconstitution after alpha-beta-depleted transplantation in children. TCRbeta library construction was performed incorporating unique molecular identifiers. TCRdb fed the PCR reads into MiXCR, producing one record per CDR3 protein. The sample shows some 300,000 distinct CDR3 sequences, 10% of them seen only once. The sample was PBMCs from the stem cell graft donor, taken from the stem cell graft. The receptors stem from a human donor who donated a stem cell graft to a child with acute lymphoblastic leukemia.

A few counts support this clonotype. The V gene is TRBV27, the J gene TRBJ1-1; perhaps TRBD1 as D (5 bases). This CDR3 has 14 residues. Trimming took off 2 bases at V and 10 bases at J, with 17 bases between the two ends. The V gene's germline CDR1 is MNHEY and CDR2 SMNVEV (reference sequence). The CDR3 sequence is CASSLLRGAAGAFF. In DNA form, the CDR3 reads TGTGCCAGCAGTTTACTGCGGGGCGCCGCGGGAGCTTTCTTT.

CDR3 DNA: TGTGCCAGCAGCTTGGCCGTTCACTACACCTTC. It translates to CASSLAVHYTF. The V and J genes are TRBV5-5 and TRBJ1-2; unclear D gene. V was trimmed by 0 bases and J by 10 bases, leaving 7 bases between them. This CDR3 has 11 residues. The germline gives CDR1 SGHKS, CDR2 YYEKEE (reference sequence).

This clonotype was detected a few times. CDR3 in DNA: TGTGCCAGCAGTTGGGAGGGGGCGACCGATACGCAGTATTTT. Translating it yields CASSWEGATDTQYF. V and J are TRBV12-3 or TRBV12-4 and TRBJ2-3; the D gene could be TRBD1 or TRBD2 (7 bases each). The CDR3 covers 14 residues. Deletions cut 4 bases from V and 6 bases from J, with 14 bases between.

This clonotype was found many times. This chain uses TRBV5-4 with TRBJ2-1; D not certain. Germline V gene lookup returns CDR1 SGHNT and CDR2 YYREEE (reference sequence). The CDR3 totals 15 residues. V was shortened by 2 bases and J by 0 bases, with 9 bases between the two germline ends. CDR3: CASSFLGRSYNEQFF. CDR3 coding DNA: TGTGCCAGCAGCTTCCTGGGCCGCTCCTACAATGAGCAGTTCTTC.

The gene calls are TRBV7-2 and TRBJ2-3, with 9 bases that match TRBD1. The CDR3 runs to 14 residues. Germline trimming cut 4 bases from V and 1 base from J; bases unmatched to any gene: 0. The germline gives CDR1 SGHTA, CDR2 FQGNSA. The DNA of the CDR3 is TGTGCCAGCAGCTGGGACAGGGGCACAGATACGCAGTATTTT. Its protein product is CASSWDRGTDTQYF.

This clonotype was observed a few times. This sequence joins TRBV28 and TRBJ2-3; D possibly uses TRBD1 or TRBD2 (5 bases each). Germline lookup yields CDR1 MDHEN and CDR2 SYDVKM. V lost 5 bases and J lost 2, with 23 bases in between. The CDR3 spans 18 residues. The CDR3 DNA reads as TGTGCCAGCAGTATACCCGGGGCAGGAGACCCTAACACAGATACGCAGTATTTT. This encodes CASSIPGAGDPNTDTQYF.

Many counts were recorded for this clonotype. The chain carries TRBV21-1 and TRBJ1-2; the table's D call of TRBD1 was not tested on the DNA. TRBV21-1 is tagged as a pseudogene. The CDR3 totals 15 residues. CDR3 residues: CASSTPSQGGYGYTF. CDR3 DNA sequence: TGTGCCAGCAGCACCCCCTCACAGGGGGGCTATGGCTACACCTTC.

This clonotype came up a few times. This chain links TRBV7-9 with TRBJ1-1, with D possibly being TRBD1 (6 bases). V lost 5 bases to trimming and J lost 5 bases, with 18 bases between them. The CDR3 spans 15 residues. Germline CDR1 is SEHNR and CDR2 is FQNEAQ (reference sequence). Here the CDR3 reads CASSPPGDEQTEAFF. CDR3 bases: TGTGCCAGCAGCCCCCCAGGGGATGAACAAACTGAAGCTTTCTTT.

In this sample, this clonotype turned up a few times. The gene calls are TRBV12-3 or TRBV12-4 and TRBJ1-3; D call uncertain. V was clipped by 4 bases and J by 1 base, with 2 bases between them. The CDR3 covers 12 residues. CDR3 nucleotide sequence: TGTGCCAGCAGTTGGTCTGGAAACACCATATATTTT. It is translated as CASSWSGNTIYF.

This clonotype was observed many times. The CDR3 bases are TGTGCCAGCAGTGGAGGACGGTTGAACACTGAAGCTTTCTTT. It yields the protein CASSGGRLNTEAFF. The chain links TRBV6-1 to TRBJ1-1; no clear D gene. V was pared by 4 bases and J by 0 bases, with 9 bases between. Germline CDR1 is MNHNS and CDR2 is SASEGT. The CDR3 length is 14 residues.

This clonotype has a handful of counts. This chain uses TRBV5-6 with TRBJ1-1, with a weak D call TRBD1 (6 bases). Germline V gives CDR1 SGHDT, CDR2 YYEEEE. This CDR3 has 15 amino acids. V lost 4 bases and J lost 3, with 16 bases in between. Here the CDR3 reads CASSPGQWWDTEAFF. CDR3 sequence (DNA): TGTGCCAGCAGCCCTGGACAGTGGTGGGACACTGAAGCTTTCTTT.

This clonotype was seen many times. V gene TRBV4-3 combines with J gene TRBJ2-1, with 12 bases lining up with TRBD2. With V trimmed by 0 bases and J by 2 bases, 8 bases remained unmatched. This CDR3 spans 19 amino acids. Germline V gene data show CDR1 as LGHNA and CDR2 as YSLEER. CDR3 region: CASSQDASGTSGPYNEQFF. The DNA for the CDR3 is TGCGCCAGCAGCCAAGATGCGTCCGGGACTAGCGGGCCCTACAATGAGCAGTTCTTC.

At least ten counts were recorded for this clonotype. V and J are TRBV7-2 and TRBJ2-1, with 12 bases fitting TRBD2. The CDR3 runs to 13 residues. With 4 bases clipped from V and 10 bases from J, the junction kept 2 bases outside the gene matches. Germline V gene data show CDR1 as SGHTA and CDR2 as FQGNSA. In DNA form, the CDR3 reads TGTGCCAGCAGCTCCCTAGCGGGAGGGGAGCAGTTCTTC. Its translation: CASSSLAGGEQFF.

This chain uses TRBV7-3 with TRBJ1-1; D unresolved. Germline lookup yields CDR1 SGHTA and CDR2 FQGTGA. This CDR3 comprises 14 residues. Trimming took 3 bases from V and 1 from J, leaving 9 bases between them. CDR3 DNA sequence: TGTGCCAGCAGCTTCACACCGGAGAACACTGAAGCTTTCTTT. This translates into CASSFTPENTEAFF.

This clonotype was recorded a few times. This chain links TRBV29-1 with TRBJ1-2; the D is unclear. CDR1 is SQVTM, CDR2 ANQGSEA, per germline. V was shortened by 1 base and J by 4 bases, with 10 bases between the two germline ends. The CDR3 length is 13 residues. The CDR3 sequence: CSVEGQGPYGYTF. The CDR3 coding sequence is TGCAGCGTTGAAGGGCAAGGACCCTATGGCTACACCTTC.

The gene calls are TRBV6-2 or TRBV6-3 and TRBJ1-1; D perhaps matches TRBD1 (5 bases). CDR1 and CDR2 from the germline V gene are MNHEY and SVGEGT. With 8 bases removed from V and 6 bases from J, the gap between germline ends came to 16 bases. The CDR3 has 13 amino acids. CDR3 sequence reads: CASHLIGRAEAFF. The CDR3 region has the DNA TGTGCCAGCCACTTGATCGGCAGGGCTGAAGCTTTCTTT.